Listed below are T cell receptor beta chains from one sample, sequenced in a study of cytomegalovirus exposure and HLA in healthy donors. Data came from immunoSEQ multiplex PCR; TCRdb stores just in-frame clones and leaves some out. The profile shows about 130,000 clones, about two thirds of them singletons. The sample consisted of PBMCs. These receptors all come from a human donor in good health. Each CDR3 is given with its conserved first and last residue. A D gene is named only where the DNA matches it firmly. Some rows mark clone size as missing; the rest say once, few, many or name a class of expanded clone.

14	TRBJ2-2	TRBV6-5	.	.	TGTGCCAGCAGTTATGACAGAGCCACCGGGGAGCTGTTTTTT	CASSYDRATGELFF
15	TRBJ1-1	TRBV2	.	.	TGTGCCAGCAGCCTCTCGGGGGTTCATAGCACTGAAGCTTTCTTT	CASSLSGVHSTEAFF
14	TRBJ1-1	TRBV6-5	.	.	TGTGCCAGCAGTTACCAAATGAGGAACACTGAAGCTTTCTTT	CASSYQMRNTEAFF
14	TRBJ2-1	TRBV11-3	few	TRBD2	TGTGCCAGCAGCTTAAGCGGGGTCCACAATGAGCAGTTCTTC	CASSLSGVHNEQFF
14	TRBJ1-2	TRBV14	.	TRBD1	TGTGCCAGCAGCCACCGGGACAGGGGGTATGGCTACACCTTC	CASSHRDRGYGYTF
11	TRBJ2-3	TRBV29-1	.	TRBD2	TGCAGCGTTGAACTCCCGGGGGGGCAGTATTTT	CSVELPGGQYF
14	TRBJ2-3	TRBV7-8	.	TRBD1	TGTGCCAGCAGCTTTTTTTCGACAGGGGAGACGCAGTATTTT	CASSFFSTGETQYF
13	TRBJ1-2	TRBV5-4	few	.	TGTGCCAGCAGCCGGATGGGGGCTAAGGGCTACACCTTC	CASSRMGAKGYTF
15	TRBJ2-1	TRBV5-4	.	TRBD2	TGTGCCAGCAGCCGACCCAGCGGGAGGGCCCATGAGCAGTTCTTC	CASSRPSGRAHEQFF
15	TRBJ1-4	TRBV6-5	.	TRBD1	TGTGCCAGCAGCCCCCCGGGACAGGGAGAAGGAAAACTGTTTTTT	CASSPPGQGEGKLFF
12	TRBJ1-2	TRBV9	.	TRBD1	TGTGCCAGCAGCGTAGACGGGGACAGGCCTAACTTC	CASSVDGDRPNF
12	TRBJ1-2	TRBV6-6	.	.	TGTGCCAGCAATACCGACTACTATGGCTACACCTTC	CASNTDYYGYTF
15	TRBJ2-7	TRBV11-3	.	TRBD2	TGTGCCAGCATTGGCGGGGGGCCTTTAGACTACGAGCAGTACTTC	CASIGGGPLDYEQYF
14	TRBJ1-5	TRBV2	.	TRBD1	TGTACCAGCAGTGAAGGGCAGGGGGATCAGCCCCAGCATTTT	CTSSEGQGDQPQHF
13	TRBJ1-4	TRBV5-1	.	.	TGCGCCAGCAGATTGGCGGGTGGTGAAAAACTGTTTTTT	CASRLAGGEKLFF
13	TRBJ2-2	TRBV30	.	.	TGTGCCTGGAGTGTGTCGAGAACCGGGGAGCTGTTTTTT	CAWSVSRTGELFF
13	TRBJ2-3	TRBV5-4	few	.	TGTGCCAGCAGCTTCGGGACTCCAGATACGCAGTATTTT	CASSFGTPDTQYF
17	TRBJ2-3	TRBV5-1	.	TRBD2	TGCGCCAGCAGCTTGGAGGGCCGGACTAGCGGGGGAGATACGCAGTATTTT	CASSLEGRTSGGDTQYF
15	TRBJ2-2	TRBV2	.	TRBD2	TGTGCCAGCAGTGCTGCGGGAGGGCCGTACGGGGAGCTGTTTTTT	CASSAAGGPYGELFF
13	TRBJ1-4	TRBV7-9	.	.	TGTGCCTCAGGCCCGGCAACTAATGAAAAACTGTTTTTT	CASGPATNEKLFF
15	TRBJ1-1	TRBV5-6	few	TRBD1	TGTGCCAGCAGCTTGGACCCAGGGGGCAACACTGAAGCTTTCTTT	CASSLDPGGNTEAFF
14	TRBJ2-4	TRBV9	.	TRBD2	TGTGCCAGCAGCGTCACAGCGGGAGAAAACATTCAGTACTTC	CASSVTAGENIQYF
15	TRBJ2-7	TRBV4-2	.	.	TGTGCCAGCAGCCAAGAGGCGGGGAGCTCCTACGAGCAGTACTTC	CASSQEAGSSYEQYF
14	TRBJ2-5	TRBV7-9	.	.	TGTGCCAGCACCGAAGCCGAGTACCAAGAGACCCAGTACTTC	CASTEAEYQETQYF
14	TRBJ1-3	TRBV9	few	.	TGTGCCAGCAGCGAAACAGTCTCTGGAAACACCATATATTTT	CASSETVSGNTIYF
16	TRBJ2-3	TRBV9	.	TRBD1	TGTGCCAGCAGCGCTGTCGGGACAGGGGGTGGCTATACGCAGTATTTT	CASSAVGTGGGYTQYF
15	TRBJ2-7	TRBV7-3	.	TRBD2	TGTGCCAGCAGCTTAGGCGGGAGCCCTTCCTACGAGCAGTACTTC	CASSLGGSPSYEQYF
14	TRBJ1-5	TRBV7-2	.	TRBD1	TGTGCCAGCAGCCCCACAGGGGCCTCAGGAGCCCAGCATTTT	CASSPTGASGAQHF
14	TRBJ1-1	TRBV7-2	.	TRBD1	TGTGCCAGCAGCTCGGACAGGAGGATCACTGAAGCTTTCTTT	CASSSDRRITEAFF
13	TRBJ2-5	TRBV5-4	.	.	TGTGCCAGCAGCTCGGACAGACAAGAGACCCAGTACTTC	CASSSDRQETQYF
15	TRBJ2-2	TRBV7-6	once	.	TGTGCCAGCAAAGATTTAACTAGACTCTCCGGGGAGCTGTTTTTT	CASKDLTRLSGELFF
17	TRBJ1-2	TRBV15	.	.	TGTGCCACCAGCAGATCCCCCCGTGGTGTACTGAACTATGGCTACACCTTC	CATSRSPRGVLNYGYTF
15	TRBJ2-2	TRBV6-5	few	.	TGTGCCAGCAGTTACCTTTCCACTGACACCGGGGAGCTGTTTTTT	CASSYLSTDTGELFF
14	TRBJ2-7	TRBV18	.	.	TGTGCCAGCTCACTCCGACAGGACTCCTACGAGCAGTACTTC	CASSLRQDSYEQYF
14	TRBJ2-7	TRBV28	.	TRBD2	TGTGCCAGCGGAGCCTCGGGGGGACTCTACGAGCAGTACTTC	CASGASGGLYEQYF
18	TRBJ1-5	TRBV10-2	.	.	TGCGCCAGCAGTGAGTCGGGATCCCTGTTCTGGATGGGAGAGCCCCAGCATTTT	CASSESGSLFWMGEPQHF
13	TRBJ2-2	TRBV28	.	.	TGTGCCAGCAGCCGCCGCGGCACCGGGGAGCTGTTTTTT	CASSRRGTGELFF
13	TRBJ1-4	TRBV10-3	.	.	TGTGCCATCAACTCGGGACACAGCGAAAAACTGTTTTTT	CAINSGHSEKLFF
19	TRBJ2-5	TRBV18	.	.	TGTGCCAGCTCATCGAGACCGGGACAGGCCCTACAATGGGGGGGGACCCAGTACTTC	CASSSRPGQALQWGGTQYF
16	TRBJ2-2	TRBV7-9	.	TRBD2	TGTGCCAGCAGCGTAGCGGGGACTAGCGGGACCGGGGAGCTGTTTTTT	CASSVAGTSGTGELFF
15	TRBJ2-7	TRBV7-8	.	.	TGTGCCAGCAGCTTAGTTCAGGGGGGTGCACGCGAGCAGTACTTC	CASSLVQGGAREQYF
15	TRBJ1-5	TRBV19	.	TRBD1	TGTGCCAGTAGCAGACGGACAGGGGCCTATCAGCCCCAGCATTTT	CASSRRTGAYQPQHF
15	TRBJ2-2	TRBV5-8	.	TRBD1	TGTGCCAGCAGCTTAGCAGGGGGCAGCACCGGGGAGCTGTTTTTT	CASSLAGGSTGELFF
15	TRBJ2-1	TRBV7-2	.	.	TGTGCCAGCAGCGTCACCGGGACTGCTTACAATGAGCAGTTCTTC	CASSVTGTAYNEQFF
16	TRBJ2-1	TRBV5-1	.	TRBD2	TGCGCCAGCAGCTCAAACGGACTAGCGGCTCACAATGAGCAGTTCTTC	CASSSNGLAAHNEQFF
14	TRBJ2-3	TRBV27	few	TRBD2	TGTGCCAGCAAGCGGGGATCAATTACAGATACGCAGTATTTT	CASKRGSITDTQYF
15	TRBJ2-1	TRBV11-2	.	.	TGTGCCAGCAGCTTAGGGCAGGGTCATTACAATGAGCAGTTCTTC	CASSLGQGHYNEQFF
15	TRBJ2-2	TRBV5-6	.	.	TGTGCCAGCAGCTTCCTGACTAGATCGGGCGGGGAGCTGTTTTTT	CASSFLTRSGGELFF
20	TRBJ2-3	TRBV4-2	.	TRBD2	TGTGCCAGCAGCCAAGATCTCCGGATTAGCGGGGGGGCTAGCACAGATACGCAGTATTTT	CASSQDLRISGGASTDTQYF
16	TRBJ2-4	TRBV5-4	once	TRBD2	TGTGCCAGCAGCTCGGGGGGGGTGGTAGCCAAAAACATTCAGTACTTC	CASSSGGVVAKNIQYF
13	TRBJ1-5	TRBV10-2	.	.	TGCGCCAGCAGTGAATTCGGGTATCAGCCCCAGCATTTT	CASSEFGYQPQHF
13	TRBJ2-1	TRBV29-1	.	.	TGCAGCGTTGAAGATCTTCCCTACAATGAGCAGTTCTTC	CSVEDLPYNEQFF
18	TRBJ2-7	TRBV4-2	.	TRBD2	TGTGCCAGCAGCCAAGACTTACCCGGGACTAGCGGACCCTACGAGCAGTACTTC	CASSQDLPGTSGPYEQYF
14	TRBJ2-5	TRBV4-1	.	.	TGCGCCAGCAGCCCAAGGACGGCGGGGGAGACCCAGTACTTC	CASSPRTAGETQYF
12	TRBJ1-2	TRBV28	.	.	TGTGCCAGCAGCCCCCAATTCTATGGCTACACCTTC	CASSPQFYGYTF